A few counts support the clone carrying this T cell receptor (beta chain). V shed 3 bases, J shed 1 base, and the junction held 1 base outside the gene matches. The length of the CDR3 is 14 residues. Germline values: CDR1 KGHSH, CDR2 LQKENI. Authors' analysis steps: Researchers report that nucleated cell counts were estimated from reference gene primer amplification. Assay: immunoSEQ multiplex PCR; the TCRdb copy retains only in-frame clones and omits some. Clonal size and the V and J genes are those of that table, whereas D and trimming came from the DNA. The table has about 270,000 clones, roughly 90% seen once; the top ten hold 1.5% to 2%. The source of the sample is a study of blood T cell repertoires in COVID-19. Study-wide background: T cells, B-cell-depleted T cells, or PBMCs supplied cDNA or gDNA.

Enrollees, roughly 18 to 95 years old, lived in roughly 24 US areas. Each recovered donor of Cohort 3 presented with two negative PCRs, clearance, or symptom resolution. The specimen was PBMCs or T cells enriched from blood (not recorded which). The sequence was collected from a woman in her sixties or seventies who had recovered from COVID-19. The chain couples TRBV18 to TRBJ2-5; 8 bases fit TRBD2. In DNA, the CDR3 is TGTGCCAGCTCACCTGGACTAGCCCAAGAGACCCAGTACTTC. Translating gives CASSPGLAQETQYF.